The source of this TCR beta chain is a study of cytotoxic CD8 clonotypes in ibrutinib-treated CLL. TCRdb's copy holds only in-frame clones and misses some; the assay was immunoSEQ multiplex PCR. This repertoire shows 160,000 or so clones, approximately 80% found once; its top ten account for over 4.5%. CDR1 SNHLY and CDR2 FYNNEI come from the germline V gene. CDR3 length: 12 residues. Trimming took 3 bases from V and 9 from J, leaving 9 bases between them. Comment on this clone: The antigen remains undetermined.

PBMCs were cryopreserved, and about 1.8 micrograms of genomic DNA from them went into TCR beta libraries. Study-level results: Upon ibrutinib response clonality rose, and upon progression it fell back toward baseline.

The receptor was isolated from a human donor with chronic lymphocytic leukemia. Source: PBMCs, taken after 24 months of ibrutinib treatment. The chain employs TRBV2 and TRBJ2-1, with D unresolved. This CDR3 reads CASSDGLGEQFF. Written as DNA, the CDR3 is TGTGCCAGCAGTGATGGGCTAGGTGAGCAGTTCTTC.